This T cell receptor (beta chain) was documented in a study of technical replicates of blood from a few donors. Generated by immunoSEQ multiplex PCR, the TCRdb table keeps only in-frame clones and is missing some. The sample has 68,000 or so clones, approximately 90% seen once; the top ten hold 4.7%. Material for sequencing was PBMCs. This TCR derives from a human donor in good health. Some clones in this sample may be carry-over from other donors' samples.

CDR3 loop: CASSPRTGEDTQYF. CDR3 coding DNA: TGTGCCAGCAGCCCGCGGACAGGGGAGGATACGCAGTATTTT. This sequence joins TRBV11-3 and TRBJ2-3; 9 positions agree with TRBD1. The CDR3 has 14 amino acids. Trimming at V came to 5 bases and at J to 6 bases, leaving 6 bases not matched to a gene. Germline V gene data show CDR1 as SGHNT and CDR2 as YENEEA. The full variable domain, rest sourced from reference TRBV11-3 and TRBJ2-3, is EAGVVQSPRYKIIEKKQPVAFWCNPISGHNTLYWYLQNLGQGPELLIRYENEEAVDDSQLPKDRFSAERLKGVDSTLKIQPAELGDSAVYLCASSPRTGEDTQYFGPGTRLTVL.